The rows below give T cell receptor beta chains drawn from one sample of a study of long-term antiretroviral therapy in people with HIV. Sequenced by immunoSEQ multiplex PCR; TCRdb stores in-frame clones only, minus some. Among roughly 21,000 clones listed, over 75% were seen once. The sequences come from unsorted PBMCs, collected 0.2 years before starting antiretroviral therapy. All receptors come from a man between 18 and 29 years old with HIV. CDR3s include the opening cysteine and the closing phenylalanine or tryptophan. D genes are given only for firm matches. Part of the rows lack a size; the others show once, few, many or a class for expanded clones.

>TRBJ2-2|.|.|TRBV5-6
TGTGCCAGCAGCTTGGATGGGGTTTGGACCGGGGAGCTGTTTTTT
CASSLDGVWTGELFF
>TRBJ2-2|TRBD1|.|TRBV2
TGTGCCAGCATGAGACAGGGTTGGCACACCGGGGAGCTGTTTTTT
CASMRQGWHTGELFF
>TRBJ1-1|.|.|TRBV6-5
TGTGCCAGCAGTTACTCGGACGGAGCGAACACTGAAGCTTTCTTT
CASSYSDGANTEAFF
>TRBJ2-7|.|.|TRBV7-3
TGTGCCAGCAGCTTACAGGGCCGGACCTACGAGCAGTACTTC
CASSLQGRTYEQYF
>TRBJ2-7|TRBD1|.|TRBV18
TGTGCCAGCTCACCGTCGGTGACAGGGGTCGACGAGCAGTACTTC
CASSPSVTGVDEQYF
>TRBJ1-1|.|.|TRBV6-1
TGTGCCAGCGCTCTGACACATCCGATGAACACTGAAGCTTTCTTT
CASALTHPMNTEAFF
>TRBJ2-1|TRBD2|.|TRBV7-3
TGTGCCAGCAGCCTAGCGGGGGGTTACAATGAGCAGTTCTTC
CASSLAGGYNEQFF
>TRBJ1-4|TRBD1|.|TRBV5-1
TGCGCCAGCAGTCTACAGGGGGGTCGAGAAAAACTGTTTTTT
CASSLQGGREKLFF
>TRBJ2-6|.|.|TRBV5-4
TGTGCCAGCAGCCGTCCCCGGACCCGCAGCTCTGGGGCCAACGTCCTGACTTTC
CASSRPRTRSSGANVLTF
>TRBJ2-7|TRBD2|once|TRBV9
TGTGCCAGCAGCGTTAGCGGGGGGCCTACCTACGAGCAGTACTTC
CASSVSGGPTYEQYF
>TRBJ1-4|.|.|TRBV9
TGTGCCAGCAGCGTAGGAGGGGTTCGTGAAAAACTGTTTTTT
CASSVGGVREKLFF
>TRBJ1-2|TRBD1|medium-sized|TRBV6-5
TGTGCCAGCAGCTCCCTGGACAGGGGGCCGTATGGCTACACCTTC
CASSSLDRGPYGYTF
>TRBJ2-7|.|.|TRBV6-6
TGTGCCAGCAGCCCCTCGGGCTCCTACGAGCAGTACTTC
CASSPSGSYEQYF
>TRBJ2-1|TRBD1|.|TRBV19
TGTGCCAGTTCGTGGACAGGGCCTAATGAGCAGTTCTTC
CASSWTGPNEQFF
>TRBJ1-2|.|.|TRBV2
TGTGCCAGCAGTGAAGCGGAGGGTCCAATCTATGGCTACACCTTC
CASSEAEGPIYGYTF
>TRBJ2-3|.|.|TRBV19
TGTGCCAGTAGTATAGACAGGGCAACAGATACGCAGTATTTT
CASSIDRATDTQYF
>TRBJ2-3|.|.|TRBV5-6
TGTGCCAGCAGCTTGGCTAGCACAGATACGCAGTATTTT
CASSLASTDTQYF
>TRBJ2-3|TRBD1|.|TRBV29-1
TGCAGCGCCACCGGGACAGGGGGTGGGGCAGATACGCAGTATTTT
CSATGTGGGADTQYF
>TRBJ1-1|.|.|TRBV4-3
TGCGCCAGCAGCCAATGGACGGGGAACACTGAAGCTTTCTTT
CASSQWTGNTEAFF
>TRBJ1-4|TRBD1|.|TRBV5-1
TGCGCCAGCAGCTTAACGACAGGGAGAGGAGAAAAACTGTTTTTT
CASSLTTGRGEKLFF
>TRBJ1-1|.|.|TRBV6-5
TGTGCCAGCAGAAATGGGGACGCAGGGAAGGCTTTCTTT
CASRNGDAGKAFF
>TRBJ1-5|.|once|TRBV4-1
TGCGCCAGCAGCCAAGTATTGGGCGGCGGCAATCAGCCCCAGCATTTT
CASSQVLGGGNQPQHF
>TRBJ1-4|.|.|TRBV19
TGTGCCAGTAGTGTCAGGGGAGGTGAAAAACTGTTTTTT
CASSVRGGEKLFF
>TRBJ2-1|.|.|TRBV4-3
TGCGCCAGCAGCCAAGAGGACGGGGTAACCTACAATGAGCAGTTCTTC
CASSQEDGVTYNEQFF
>TRBJ2-2|TRBD1|.|TRBV20-1
TGCAGTGCGTTAACAGGGGGAGAGCTGTTTTTT
CSALTGGELFF
>TRBJ1-5|TRBD1|.|TRBV30
TGTGCCTGGTCGACAGGGGGCGCGGGTCAGCCCCAGCATTTT
CAWSTGGAGQPQHF
>TRBJ2-3|.|.|TRBV18
TGTGCCAGCTCTCGTACTAGAGCAGATACGCAGTATTTT
CASSRTRADTQYF
>TRBJ2-1|.|.|TRBV29-1
TGCAGCGTTCTGAACCCCGGACGGATGAATGAGCAGTTCTTC
CSVLNPGRMNEQFF
>TRBJ2-1|.|.|TRBV5-8
TGTGCCAGCAGCTTGGGCACCAACAATGAGCAGTTCTTC
CASSLGTNNEQFF
>TRBJ1-3|.|.|TRBV6-5
TGTGCCAGCAGCCCCTCCGACGGGGGTCCAGAATATTTT
CASSPSDGGPEYF
>TRBJ1-4|.|.|TRBV18
TGTGCCAGCTCACCACAGGGCCGGAATGAAAAACTGTTTTTT
CASSPQGRNEKLFF
>TRBJ2-7|TRBD2|.|TRBV29-1
TGCAGCGTTGGCAGCGGGGAAATATACGAGCAGTACTTC
CSVGSGEIYEQYF
>TRBJ2-1|.|.|TRBV9
TGTGCCAGCAGCGTAGGGGCTAGTGAGCAGTTCTTC
CASSVGASEQFF
>TRBJ2-3|.|few|TRBV9
TGTGCCAGCAGCGTAGGATCTAGCACAGATACGCAGTATTTT
CASSVGSSTDTQYF